These 28 T cell receptor beta chains share one sample of origin, sequenced in a study of T cells after yellow fever vaccination (dated by TCRdb to about 2019). The intended sense of this specimen's treatment or condition label: live attenuated yellow fever vaccine strain. The protocol used for the library was 5' RACE. Sequenced using an Illumina HiSeq 2500. TCRdb reprocessed the public reads (quality trimming at Q25 with fastp, clone calling with MiXCR) and kept in-frame beta chains. Identical CDR3 proteins give one entry, which carries the most common genes and DNA. This sample gives 600,000 to 750,000 distinct CDR3 sequences in total; roughly 12% of them show up just once. The top ten constitute around 14% of the sample. The sequencing here drew on PBMCs, taken on the day of the yellow fever booster vaccination. These receptors came from a man younger than 40 who received the YFV17D yellow fever vaccine.

There are many counts of this clonotype. V usage is TRBV19 and J usage is TRBJ2-1, with D hard to call. CDR1 LNHDA and CDR2 SQIVND come from the germline V gene (reference sequence). The length of the CDR3 is 12 residues. The V gene lost 5 bases and the J gene lost 8 bases, with 10 bases spanning the gap. The CDR3 sequence is CASSAYRDEQFF. CDR3 coding DNA: TGTGCCAGTAGTGCGTATAGGGATGAGCAGTTCTTC.

This clonotype was seen at least ten times. The chain links TRBV12-3 or TRBV12-4 to TRBJ2-1; 7 bases map to TRBD1. The CDR3 contains 15 residues. J was trimmed by 1 base and V by 7 bases; bases with no gene match: 7. CDR3 in DNA: TGTGCCAGCAACCCGGGACAGAGTTCCTACAATGAGCAGTTCTTC. It yields the protein CASNPGQSSYNEQFF.

This clonotype was seen at least ten times. The chain is built from TRBV5-1 and TRBJ2-1; perhaps TRBD2 as D (5 bases). The V and J ends lost 2 bases and 4 bases respectively, with 10 bases between them. The CDR3 covers 14 residues. Germline-derived CDR1 and CDR2 are SGHRS and YFSETQ. The CDR3 loop reads CASSLVGEYNEQFF. The CDR3 DNA follows: TGCGCCAGCAGCTTAGTGGGAGAGTACAATGAGCAGTTCTTC.

The table lists this clonotype with a few counts. The chain uses TRBV7-2 and TRBJ2-2, with 7 bases that match TRBD1. The CDR3 length is 16 residues. V lost 5 bases and J lost 0; bases outside the gene matches: 6. The germline CDR1 and CDR2 sequences are SGHTA and FQGNSA. The CDR3 region is CASSMDRPSNTGELFF. The CDR3 DNA reads TGTGCCAGCAGCATGGACAGGCCGTCGAACACCGGGGAGCTGTTTTTT.

This CDR3 reads CASSISRATPYEQYF. CDR3 DNA: TGTGCCAGCAGCATCTCCCGGGCGACTCCATACGAGCAGTACTTC. This sequence joins TRBV14 and TRBJ2-7; no clear D gene. V lost 5 bases to trimming and J lost 4 bases, with 18 bases between them. Germline CDR1 and CDR2: SGHDN and FVKESK. This CDR3 contains 15 residues.

V gene TRBV20-1 combines with J gene TRBJ1-4; D unclear. The CDR3 runs to 15 residues. Germline V lookup: CDR1 DFQATT, CDR2 SNEGSKA (reference sequence). V shed 0 bases and J shed 0 bases, with 8 bases lying between them. CDR3 sequence: CSARESGSTNEKLFF. The CDR3 coding sequence is TGCAGTGCTAGAGAATCCGGATCAACTAATGAAAAACTGTTTTTT.

This rearrangement joins TRBV7-9 to TRBJ2-1, with 9 bases fitting TRBD2. Germline V gives CDR1 SEHNR, CDR2 FQNEAQ (reference sequence). This CDR3 comprises 15 residues. V was clipped by 2 bases and J by 4 bases; unmatched bases: 3. The CDR3 bases are TGTGCCAGCAGCTTACCAGCGGGAGGATACAATGAGCAGTTCTTC. This encodes CASSLPAGGYNEQFF.

This clonotype has more than one count but fewer than ten. V and J are TRBV5-1 and TRBJ2-1; D might be TRBD2 (6 bases). The germline V gene has CDR1 SGHRS and CDR2 YFSETQ. The ends were cut back, 4 bases at V and 10 bases at J, with 18 bases in the middle. There are 14 residues in the CDR3. The CDR3 here is CASSTSGTVAEQFF. The CDR3 coding sequence is TGCGCCAGCAGCACCTCCGGGACTGTAGCGGAGCAGTTCTTC. The variable domain in full, with the rest retrieved from reference TRBV5-1 and TRBJ2-1, is KAGVTQTPRYLIKTRGQQVTLSCSPISGHRSVSWYQQTPGQGLQFLFEYFSETQRNKGNFPGRFSGRQFSNSRSEMNVSTLELGDSALYLCASSTSGTVAEQFFGPGTRLTVL.

This rearrangement joins TRBV28 to TRBJ2-3; D uncertain. This CDR3 spans 15 amino acids. Germline V CDR1 and CDR2: MDHEN, SYDVKM. Trimming removed 3 bases at V and 2 bases at J, with 12 bases between. In DNA form, the CDR3 reads TGTGCCAGCAGTTTTACGGGCACCGACACAGATACGCAGTATTTT. This sequence encodes CASSFTGTDTDTQYF.

The sample holds a few counts of this clonotype. The rearrangement joins TRBV20-1 to TRBJ2-6; no reliable D call. The CDR3 contains 16 residues. Germline CDR1 reads DFQATT; CDR2 reads SNEGSKA (reference sequence). The V end lost 4 bases, the J end lost 0 bases, and 13 bases lay between the germline ends. CDR3 in amino acids: CSAKARPSSGANVLTF. The CDR3 nucleotides are TGCAGTGCTAAGGCCAGGCCCAGCTCTGGGGCCAACGTCCTGACTTTC.

This clonotype was seen a single time. The gene calls are TRBV7-2 and TRBJ2-3, with D perhaps TRBD1 (6 bases). The V gene lost 1 base and the J gene lost 8 bases, with 16 bases spanning the gap. Per the germline V gene, CDR1 is SGHTA and CDR2 is FQGNSA. This CDR3 is 15 amino acids long. CDR3 loop: CASSLGQAHEGTQYF. The DNA of the CDR3 is TGTGCCAGCAGCTTAGGACAGGCCCACGAGGGTACGCAGTATTTT.

The chain has TRBV27 and TRBJ2-1; 8 positions agree with TRBD2. Germline-derived CDR1 and CDR2 are MNHEY and SMNVEV (reference sequence). Trimming took 6 bases from V and 2 from J; bases not matched to a gene: 9. The CDR3 extends over 16 amino acids. The CDR3 DNA is TGTGCCAGCAGGCCCGGGGTAGCGGGAACCTACAATGAGCAGTTCTTC. This sequence encodes CASRPGVAGTYNEQFF.

This clonotype was observed a handful of times. V gene TRBV7-9 combines with J gene TRBJ2-5, with a weak D call TRBD1 (5 bases). Trimming left V 6 bases short and J 2 bases short, with 19 bases between. Germline values: CDR1 SEHNR, CDR2 FQNEAQ (reference sequence). There are 16 residues in the CDR3. The CDR3, as DNA: TGTGCCAGCAGACCACCAGGTCAGGGCCATCAAGAGACCCAGTACTTC. This gives the protein CASRPPGQGHQETQYF.

There are many counts of this clonotype. V and J are TRBV9 and TRBJ2-5, with D perhaps matching TRBD2 (6 bases). Germline loops: CDR1 SGDLS, CDR2 YYNGEE. The CDR3 is 14 residues long. Trimming left V 0 bases short and J 5 bases short, with 11 bases between. CDR3 residues: CASSVDAGRETQYF. The CDR3 coding sequence is TGTGCCAGCAGCGTAGACGCGGGACGGGAGACCCAGTACTTC.

This chain connects TRBV5-1 to TRBJ2-2; tentatively, D is TRBD1 (6 bases). Per germline, CDR1 SGHRS and CDR2 YFSETQ. Trimming pared 4 bases from V and 5 bases from J, leaving 12 bases between. The CDR3 consists of 14 residues. The CDR3 loop reads CASSIHTGTGELFF. DNA of the CDR3: TGCGCCAGCAGCATACATACAGGGACCGGGGAGCTGTTTTTT. The entire variable domain, with the rest obtained from reference TRBV5-1 and TRBJ2-2, is as follows: KAGVTQTPRYLIKTRGQQVTLSCSPISGHRSVSWYQQTPGQGLQFLFEYFSETQRNKGNFPGRFSGRQFSNSRSEMNVSTLELGDSALYLCASSIHTGTGELFFGEGSRLTVL.

The chain combines TRBV10-3 with TRBJ1-2; TRBD1 aligns across 7 bases. Germline loops: CDR1 ENHRY, CDR2 SYGVKD. The ends lost 8 bases at V and 5 bases at J; junction bases unmatched: 8. The CDR3 covers 13 residues. The CDR3 sequence: CAISGGTAYGYTF. In DNA, the CDR3 is TGTGCCATCTCCGGTGGGACAGCGTATGGCTACACCTTC.

In this sample, this clonotype turned up a few times. This chain uses TRBV7-2 with TRBJ2-2, with D perhaps given as TRBD1 or TRBD2 (5 bases each). Trimming cost V 5 bases and J 7 bases, with 11 bases left between them. This CDR3 has 13 residues. Germline lookup yields CDR1 SGHTA and CDR2 FQGNSA. CDR3 sequence reads: CASSRNGGGELFF. CDR3 nucleotides: TGTGCCAGCAGCAGAAATGGGGGCGGGGAGCTGTTTTTT. The entire variable domain, with the rest obtained from reference TRBV7-2 and TRBJ2-2, is as follows: GAGVSQSPSNKVTEKGKDVELRCDPISGHTALYWYRQSLGQGLEFLIYFQGNSAPDKSGLPSDRFSAERTGGSVSTLTIQRTQQEDSAVYLCASSRNGGGELFFGEGSRLTVL.

The gene calls are TRBV18 and TRBJ2-2, with a possible D match to TRBD2 (6 bases). The V end lost 2 bases, the J end lost 2 bases, and 12 bases lay between the germline ends. The CDR3 is 16 amino acids. Germline V gene lookup returns CDR1 KGHSH and CDR2 LQKENI. CDR3 bases: TGTGCCAGCTCACCAGCGGTAGCGGCCAACACCGGGGAGCTGTTTTTT. This sequence encodes CASSPAVAANTGELFF.

The V call is TRBV6-5, the J call TRBJ2-5; D not certain. The V end lost 0 bases, the J end lost 7 bases, and 9 bases lay between the germline ends. CDR3 length: 13 residues. Germline assignment: CDR1 MNHEY and CDR2 SVGAGI. Here the CDR3 DNA reads TGTGCCAGCAGTTACTCGCACCTGGGGACCCAGTACTTC. Encoded protein: CASSYSHLGTQYF.

This clonotype has a handful of counts. The V and J genes are TRBV13 and TRBJ2-7, with D possibly matching TRBD2 (5 bases). Germline V gives CDR1 PRHDT, CDR2 FYEKMQ (reference sequence). V gave up 3 bases and J gave up 4 bases, with 19 bases separating them. The CDR3 spans 16 residues. CDR3 bases: TGTGCCAGCAGCTTCGGACCGGGATCCACGGCGTACGAGCAGTACTTC. Translating it yields CASSFGPGSTAYEQYF.

V is TRBV12-5 and J is TRBJ2-5; possible D gene TRBD1, 6 bases. Trimming removed 0 bases from V and 9 bases from J, with 8 bases in between. The V gene's germline CDR1 is LGHNT and CDR2 FRNRAP. This CDR3 region has 12 residues. The CDR3 DNA is TGTGCTAGTGGTTTGGTGGACAGTTCCCAGTACTTC. It translates to CASGLVDSSQYF.

This clonotype was recorded a few times. The rearrangement links TRBV2 to TRBJ2-5; the match to TRBD2 covers 7 bases. The V segment lost 4 bases and the J segment 5 bases; nucleotides outside the gene matches: 13. Germline V lookup: CDR1 SNHLY, CDR2 FYNNEI. There are 16 residues in the CDR3. This CDR3 reads CASSVGSGKLSETQYF. DNA of the CDR3: TGTGCCAGCAGTGTAGGAAGCGGGAAGCTATCGGAGACCCAGTACTTC. Complete variable domain (other parts from reference TRBV2 and TRBJ2-5): EPEVTQTPSHQVTQMGQEVILRCVPISNHLYFYWYRQILGQKVEFLVSFYNNEISEKSEIFDDQFSVERPDGSNFTLKIRSTKLEDSAMYFCASSVGSGKLSETQYFGPGTRLLVL.

The J gene is TRBJ2-1, the V gene TRBV7-2; no clear D gene. The germline CDR1 and CDR2 sequences are SGHTA and FQGNSA. Trimming stripped 5 bases from V and 12 bases from J, with 17 bases between. This CDR3 contains 13 residues. Here the CDR3 DNA reads TGTGCCAGCAGCAAAGACCCCCAACTGTCGCAGTTCTTC. Protein sequence: CASSKDPQLSQFF.

This clonotype was seen more than once but under ten times. The gene calls are TRBV5-1 and TRBJ2-1; 7 positions match TRBD1. CDR1 and CDR2 (germline): SGHRS, YFSETQ. The CDR3 runs to 16 residues. Trimming took 0 bases from V and 6 from J; bases not matched to a gene: 9. CDR3 DNA: TGCGCCAGCAGCTTGGCCCCGGGACAGTTCCCCAATGAGCAGTTCTTC. This gives the protein CASSLAPGQFPNEQFF. The variable domain in full, with the rest retrieved from reference TRBV5-1 and TRBJ2-1, is KAGVTQTPRYLIKTRGQQVTLSCSPISGHRSVSWYQQTPGQGLQFLFEYFSETQRNKGNFPGRFSGRQFSNSRSEMNVSTLELGDSALYLCASSLAPGQFPNEQFFGPGTRLTVL.

The V and J genes are TRBV7-8 and TRBJ2-3, with D maybe TRBD2 (6 bases). There are 17 residues in the CDR3. V was clipped by 5 bases and J by 1 base, with 19 bases between them. Germline V lookup: CDR1 SGHVS, CDR2 FQNEAQ. CDR3 sequence: CASSPGSGWYGTDTQYF. The CDR3 DNA reads TGTGCCAGCAGCCCAGGGAGCGGGTGGTATGGCACAGATACGCAGTATTTT.

This clonotype has just a few counts. The V call is TRBV11-2, the J call TRBJ2-1; the D gene is possibly TRBD2 (6 bases). V was trimmed by 2 bases and J by 0 bases, leaving 17 bases between them. CDR1 is SGHAT and CDR2 is FQNNGV in the germline V gene. This CDR3 has 18 residues. CDR3 in amino acids: CASSLIGLPPSSYNEQFF. CDR3 DNA sequence: TGTGCCAGCAGCTTAATCGGACTACCCCCTTCCTCCTACAATGAGCAGTTCTTC.

The V call is TRBV20-1, the J call TRBJ1-4, with TRBD1 identical over 8 bases. Germline V lookup: CDR1 DFQATT, CDR2 SNEGSKA (reference sequence). This CDR3 is 16 amino acids long. After removal of 6 bases from V and 4 bases from J, the junction contained 13 bases not matched to a gene. CDR3 coding DNA: TGCAGTGCCGACAGGGGCCCTTTGGGATATAATGAAAAACTGTTTTTT. Translated, it gives CSADRGPLGYNEKLFF.

This clonotype has more than one count but fewer than ten. J is TRBJ2-5 and V is TRBV11-2, with 7 bases fitting TRBD1. CDR1 and CDR2 (germline): SGHAT, FQNNGV. The CDR3 runs 15 residues. The ends lost 5 bases at V and 4 bases at J; junction bases unmatched: 10. The CDR3 region is CASSVHRGGRETQYF. The CDR3 DNA reads as TGTGCCAGCAGCGTCCACAGGGGTGGGAGAGAGACCCAGTACTTC.